The present T cell receptor (beta chain) was sequenced within a study of lymphopenia after photon versus proton radiotherapy. Study conclusions and caveats: A bigger post-nadir fall in TCR diversity correlated inversely with survival time in deceased patients. Proton therapy kept repertoires fairly stable, unlike photons, which gained effector/memory cells. Survival link was tested only in deceased patients; proton benefit remains a possibility.

Germline CDR1 is SGDLS and CDR2 is YYNGEE. V dropped 5 bases and J dropped 5; count of bases not matched to a gene: 10. This CDR3 spans 15 amino acids. The data were produced by immunoSEQ multiplex PCR, yet TCRdb's version contains in-frame clones alone and is incomplete. The sample has under 35,000 clones, under 90% seen once. As to this clone: Its antigen is unknown.

Material: peripheral blood, obtained from a patient treated with proton-based radiotherapy. This chain joins TRBV9 and TRBJ2-1; 7 nucleotides agree with TRBD2. This receptor was taken from a woman aged 70-85 years with pancreatic cancer. This chain's CDR3 is CASRRGGTEDNEQFF. CDR3 nucleotides: TGTGCCAGCAGACGCGGGGGAACGGAGGACAATGAGCAGTTCTTC.